Below are 7 T cell receptor beta chains sequenced from a single sample in a study of neurological immune-mediated disorders. MiXCR, run by TCRdb on the 5' RACE reads, gives a single entry per CDR3 protein. Here the sample spans 35,000 to 40,000 distinct CDR3 sequences, 6% to 8.5% being singletons. Sequencing was carried out using PBMCs. These receptors were obtained from a woman aged 40-49 years in good health.

A single count supports this clonotype. The gene calls are TRBV10-2 and TRBJ2-1; D call uncertain. V gave up 3 bases and J gave up 7 bases, with 1 base separating them. Germline assignment: CDR1 WSHSY and CDR2 SAAADI. The CDR3 consists of 10 residues. The CDR3 here is CASSDNEQFF. CDR3 nucleotide sequence: TGCGCCAGCAGTGATAATGAGCAGTTCTTC.

There are many counts of this clonotype. Here the CDR3 reads CASTRDSQETQYF. The CDR3 DNA reads TGTGCCAGCACTCGGGACAGCCAAGAGACCCAGTACTTC. This chain joins TRBV6-5 and TRBJ2-5; 7 nucleotides line up with TRBD1. The CDR3 totals 13 residues. Losses at the gene ends were 7 bases for V and 1 base for J; bases not matched to a gene: 3. Germline V gene lookup returns CDR1 MNHEY and CDR2 SVGAGI.

There are many counts of this clonotype. The CDR3 sequence: CASRLQTSGGAAGGELFF. DNA of the CDR3: TGCGCCAGCAGGCTACAAACTAGCGGGGGGGCCGCTGGCGGGGAGCTGTTTTTT. The chain joins TRBV5-1 to TRBJ2-2; TRBD2 matches at 13 bases. Trimming took 5 bases from V and 7 from J; bases not matched to a gene: 14. Looked up from germline, CDR1 is SGHRS and CDR2 is YFSETQ. CDR3 length equals 18 residues. Full variable domain (rest looked up from reference TRBV5-1 and TRBJ2-2): KAGVTQTPRYLIKTRGQQVTLSCSPISGHRSVSWYQQTPGQGLQFLFEYFSETQRNKGNFPGRFSGRQFSNSRSEMNVSTLELGDSALYLCASRLQTSGGAAGGELFFGEGSRLTVL.

Many counts were recorded for this clonotype. The chain links TRBV19 to TRBJ2-6, with unresolved D. The CDR3 totals 13 residues. The germline V gene encodes CDR1 LNHDA and CDR2 SQIVND (reference sequence). Trimming shortened V by 5 bases and J by 0 bases, and 2 bases separated the two germline ends. CDR3 protein: CASSASGANVLTF. The CDR3, as DNA: TGTGCCAGTAGTGCCTCTGGGGCCAACGTCCTGACTTTC.

This clonotype was counted at least ten times. The rearrangement joins TRBV9 to TRBJ2-1, with a tentative D call TRBD1 (5 bases). Trimming stripped 7 bases from V and 5 bases from J, with 10 bases between. Per germline, CDR1 SGDLS and CDR2 YYNGEE. This CDR3 has 12 residues. The CDR3 loop reads CASRGRDNEQFF. The CDR3 bases are TGTGCCAGCCGCGGCAGGGACAATGAGCAGTTCTTC.

This clonotype was counted at least ten times. The chain employs TRBV5-1 and TRBJ2-5; TRBD1 matches at 7 bases. Germline CDR1 reads SGHRS; CDR2 reads YFSETQ. The CDR3 length is 14 residues. Trimming removed 3 bases from V and 1 base from J; junction bases left unmatched: 3. CDR3 in DNA: TGCGCCAGCAGCTACGGGACAGCCCAAGAGACCCAGTACTTC. Residues: CASSYGTAQETQYF.

This clonotype was seen many times. The chain combines TRBV20-1 with TRBJ1-1, with 11 bases lining up with TRBD1. The CDR3 consists of 14 residues. Germline CDR1 is DFQATT and CDR2 is SNEGSKA (reference sequence). With 4 bases clipped from V and 4 bases from J, the junction kept 5 bases outside the gene matches. The CDR3 DNA sequence: TGCAGTGCTATACAAGGGACAGGGGGCACTGAAGCTTTCTTT. Translated, it gives CSAIQGTGGTEAFF.